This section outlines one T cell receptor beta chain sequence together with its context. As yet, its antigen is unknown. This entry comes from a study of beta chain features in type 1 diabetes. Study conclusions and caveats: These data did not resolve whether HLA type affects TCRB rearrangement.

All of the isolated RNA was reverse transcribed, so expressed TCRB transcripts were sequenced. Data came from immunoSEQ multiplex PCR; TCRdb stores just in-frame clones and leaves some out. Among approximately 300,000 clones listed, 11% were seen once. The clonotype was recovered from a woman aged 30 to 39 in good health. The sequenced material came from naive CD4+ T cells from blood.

The CDR3 sequence: CASSVEGTSRYNEQFF. For the CDR3, the DNA is TGTGCCAGCAGCGTAGAGGGAACTAGCAGATACAATGAGCAGTTCTTC. This sequence joins TRBV9 and TRBJ2-1; the D gene is possibly TRBD2 (6 bases). Trimming shortened V by 0 bases and J by 4 bases, and 14 bases separated the two germline ends. Looked up from germline, CDR1 is SGDLS and CDR2 is YYNGEE. CDR3 length: 16 residues.